This TCR beta chain was obtained from a study of T cells after yellow fever vaccination. Study at large: Fractions low in cell number were prepared with SMART-Seq v4 Ultra Low Input.

V dropped 6 bases and J dropped 6 bases, with 11 bases sitting between them. The CDR3 length is 12 residues. Germline V gene sequence: CDR1 MNHEY, CDR2 SVGEGT. They built TCR cDNA with 5'RACE template switching, a step that put in a universal primer site and UMIs. Using its own MiXCR run on the 5' RACE reads, TCRdb lists one record per CDR3 protein. The data show hundreds of thousands of distinct CDR3 sequences, about 19% seen once. Study conclusions and caveats: Among primary-vaccination clones, most reappeared after the booster, at approximately 97% for CD4 and approximately 90% for CD8.

In the case of this clonotype: Its specificity is unknown.

This sequence was found in a man between 18 and 35 years old who received the YFV17D yellow fever vaccine. Here the sequenced sample was PBMCs, taken before the yellow fever booster vaccination. The V call is TRBV6-2 or TRBV6-3, the J call TRBJ1-2; no definite D call. The CDR3 DNA is TGTGCCAGCAGAACCCCCTCGGATGGCTACACCTTC. Its protein is CASRTPSDGYTF.